A selection of T cell receptor beta chains follows, all from one sample in a study of cytomegalovirus exposure and HLA in healthy donors. Repertoires were generated with immunoSEQ multiplex PCR, while TCRdb's copy carries only in-frame clones and drops some. This table holds around 190,000 clones, over 75% found once. The source material was PBMCs. Receptors originate from a woman in her twenties or thirties in good health and CMV-seronegative. Both conserved end residues are part of each CDR3. The order of the fields is CDR3 protein, D gene, J gene, V gene. The D gene is left open where the match is weak.

CDR3 protein: CASSQDRGGAGEYNEQFF
D gene: TRBD2
J gene: TRBJ2-1
V gene: TRBV14

CDR3 protein: CASSPPAGDYGYTF
D gene: .
J gene: TRBJ1-2
V gene: TRBV18

CDR3 protein: CASSTRDSPNEKLFF
D gene: TRBD1
J gene: TRBJ1-4
V gene: TRBV28

CDR3 protein: CASSRDRQPQHF
D gene: .
J gene: TRBJ1-5
V gene: TRBV6-6

CDR3 protein: CASSQSRQGPLYEQYF
D gene: TRBD1
J gene: TRBJ2-7
V gene: TRBV23-1

CDR3 protein: CASSPRTGTNYGYTF
D gene: TRBD1
J gene: TRBJ1-2
V gene: TRBV14

CDR3 protein: CASSVGPHNEQFF
D gene: .
J gene: TRBJ2-1
V gene: TRBV9

CDR3 protein: CSVVTGRGYTF
D gene: .
J gene: TRBJ1-2
V gene: TRBV29-1

CDR3 protein: CALAGGHRTDTQYF
D gene: TRBD2
J gene: TRBJ2-3
V gene: TRBV6-1

CDR3 protein: CASSLSSGGVSVTDTQYF
D gene: TRBD2
J gene: TRBJ2-3
V gene: TRBV28

CDR3 protein: CAWSVIRAGLETQYF
D gene: .
J gene: TRBJ2-5
V gene: TRBV30

CDR3 protein: CASSYSGGGQPQHF
D gene: TRBD1
J gene: TRBJ1-5
V gene: TRBV6-6

CDR3 protein: CASSSASDYGYTF
D gene: .
J gene: TRBJ1-2
V gene: TRBV11-2

CDR3 protein: CASSKTGSNQPQHF
D gene: TRBD1
J gene: TRBJ1-5
V gene: TRBV18

CDR3 protein: CASSAKGPYYEQYF
D gene: .
J gene: TRBJ2-7
V gene: TRBV19

CDR3 protein: CAWSYGGSGNTIYF
D gene: .
J gene: TRBJ1-3
V gene: TRBV30

CDR3 protein: CASSLDGQGVGYTF
D gene: TRBD1
J gene: TRBJ1-2
V gene: TRBV5-1

CDR3 protein: CASSADRPVYGYTF
D gene: TRBD1
J gene: TRBJ1-2
V gene: TRBV5-1

CDR3 protein: CATDRSQGWDTQYF
D gene: .
J gene: TRBJ2-3
V gene: TRBV21-1

CDR3 protein: CASSFRPRLAGNTDTQYF
D gene: TRBD2
J gene: TRBJ2-3
V gene: TRBV7-2

CDR3 protein: CASSPQDRVGTEAFF
D gene: TRBD1
J gene: TRBJ1-1
V gene: TRBV18

CDR3 protein: CASSSLGQGGYTF
D gene: TRBD1
J gene: TRBJ1-2
V gene: TRBV5-5

CDR3 protein: CASSGPERETQYF
D gene: .
J gene: TRBJ2-5
V gene: TRBV18

CDR3 protein: CASSVAGGLPYEQYF
D gene: .
J gene: TRBJ2-7
V gene: TRBV9

CDR3 protein: CASSWDRASEQYF
D gene: TRBD1
J gene: .
V gene: TRBV14

CDR3 protein: CASSQVGVINYGYTF
D gene: .
J gene: TRBJ1-2
V gene: TRBV4-1

CDR3 protein: CASRLARSSGHNEQFF
D gene: .
J gene: TRBJ2-1
V gene: TRBV12-2

CDR3 protein: CASSEAGTDTQYF
D gene: .
J gene: TRBJ2-3
V gene: TRBV2

CDR3 protein: CASSLESITAEYF
D gene: .
J gene: TRBJ2-7
V gene: TRBV7-9

CDR3 protein: CASSFGQGNVETQYF
D gene: TRBD1
J gene: TRBJ2-5
V gene: TRBV5-1

CDR3 protein: CASSLWWQLAKNIQYF
D gene: .
J gene: TRBJ2-4
V gene: TRBV27

CDR3 protein: CASSQDRGYSYEQYF
D gene: TRBD1
J gene: TRBJ2-7
V gene: TRBV28

CDR3 protein: CASSWDRGIYGYTF
D gene: TRBD1
J gene: TRBJ1-2
V gene: TRBV4-1

CDR3 protein: CATSRGPRFDGYTF
D gene: .
J gene: TRBJ1-2
V gene: TRBV15

CDR3 protein: CASKTWTGHNYGYTF
D gene: TRBD1
J gene: TRBJ1-2
V gene: TRBV4-1

CDR3 protein: CASSPGTGQGSNQPQHF
D gene: TRBD1
J gene: TRBJ1-5
V gene: TRBV5-1

CDR3 protein: CASGLDRGLRETQYF
D gene: TRBD1
J gene: TRBJ2-5
V gene: TRBV12-5

CDR3 protein: CASTPGLNTEAFF
D gene: .
J gene: TRBJ1-1
V gene: TRBV6-1

CDR3 protein: CASSSTGDHEQYF
D gene: TRBD1
J gene: TRBJ2-7
V gene: TRBV5-1

CDR3 protein: CATSRKLPGQGTEAFF
D gene: TRBD1
J gene: TRBJ1-1
V gene: TRBV15

CDR3 protein: CASGLRGRAEAFF
D gene: .
J gene: TRBJ1-1
V gene: TRBV27

CDR3 protein: CAWSDRGTEAFF
D gene: TRBD1
J gene: TRBJ1-1
V gene: TRBV30

CDR3 protein: CASSLRGSDYGYTF
D gene: .
J gene: TRBJ1-2
V gene: TRBV5-4

CDR3 protein: CASSQGTGGSYGYPF
D gene: TRBD1
J gene: TRBJ1-2
V gene: TRBV27

CDR3 protein: CSVDWQGGTEAFF
D gene: .
J gene: TRBJ1-1
V gene: TRBV29-1

CDR3 protein: CASSFGQGDYGYTF
D gene: TRBD1
J gene: TRBJ1-2
V gene: TRBV7-9

CDR3 protein: CASSLGLAGGLHSYNEQFF
D gene: TRBD2
J gene: TRBJ2-1
V gene: TRBV7-8

CDR3 protein: CASSYDRGSYEQYF
D gene: TRBD1
J gene: TRBJ2-7
V gene: TRBV6-5

CDR3 protein: CASSYWGRNTEAFF
D gene: .
J gene: TRBJ1-1
V gene: TRBV6-5

CDR3 protein: CAWADTSPYEQYF
D gene: .
J gene: TRBJ2-7
V gene: TRBV30

CDR3 protein: CASSPSVEQGRYGYTF
D gene: TRBD1
J gene: TRBJ1-2
V gene: TRBV18

CDR3 protein: CASSYSPGSSGNTIYF
D gene: .
J gene: TRBJ1-3
V gene: TRBV6-5

CDR3 protein: CATARDRGLTNEAFF
D gene: TRBD1
J gene: TRBJ1-1
V gene: TRBV15

CDR3 protein: CASSPLGTGETQYF
D gene: TRBD1
J gene: TRBJ2-5
V gene: TRBV5-4

CDR3 protein: CASSSTTGTYEQYF
D gene: .
J gene: TRBJ2-7
V gene: TRBV7-9